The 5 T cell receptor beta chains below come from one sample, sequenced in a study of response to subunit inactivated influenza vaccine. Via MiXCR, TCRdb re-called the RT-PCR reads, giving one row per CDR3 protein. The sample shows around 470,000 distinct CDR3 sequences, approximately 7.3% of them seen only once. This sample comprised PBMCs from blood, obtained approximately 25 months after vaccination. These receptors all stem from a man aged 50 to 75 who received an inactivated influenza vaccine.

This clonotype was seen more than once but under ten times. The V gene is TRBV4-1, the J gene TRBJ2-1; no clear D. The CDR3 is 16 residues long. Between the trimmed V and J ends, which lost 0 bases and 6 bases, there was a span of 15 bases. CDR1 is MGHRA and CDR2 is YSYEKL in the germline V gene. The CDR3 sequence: CASSQDVLARSNEQFF. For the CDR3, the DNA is TGCGCCAGCAGCCAAGATGTGTTAGCACGGTCCAATGAGCAGTTCTTC.

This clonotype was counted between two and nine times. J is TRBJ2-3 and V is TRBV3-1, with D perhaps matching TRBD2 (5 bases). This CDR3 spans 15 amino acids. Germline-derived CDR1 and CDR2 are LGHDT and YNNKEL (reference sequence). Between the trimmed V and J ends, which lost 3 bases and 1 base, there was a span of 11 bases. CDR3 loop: CASSHGGLRTDTQYF. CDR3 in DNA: TGTGCCAGCAGCCACGGCGGGCTCCGCACAGATACGCAGTATTTT.

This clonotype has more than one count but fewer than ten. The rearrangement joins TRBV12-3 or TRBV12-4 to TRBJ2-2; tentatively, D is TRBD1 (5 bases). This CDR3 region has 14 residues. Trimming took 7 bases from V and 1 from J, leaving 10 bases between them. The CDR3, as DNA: TGTGCCAGCACTCGTAGGGGGAACACCGGGGAGCTGTTTTTT. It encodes CASTRRGNTGELFF.

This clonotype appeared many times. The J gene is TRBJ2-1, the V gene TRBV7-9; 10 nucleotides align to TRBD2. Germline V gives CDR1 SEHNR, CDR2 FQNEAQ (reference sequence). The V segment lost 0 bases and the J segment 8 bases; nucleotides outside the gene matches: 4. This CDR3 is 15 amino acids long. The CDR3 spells CASSLAGTSVDEQFF. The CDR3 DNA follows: TGTGCCAGCAGCTTAGCCGGGACTAGCGTCGATGAGCAGTTCTTC.

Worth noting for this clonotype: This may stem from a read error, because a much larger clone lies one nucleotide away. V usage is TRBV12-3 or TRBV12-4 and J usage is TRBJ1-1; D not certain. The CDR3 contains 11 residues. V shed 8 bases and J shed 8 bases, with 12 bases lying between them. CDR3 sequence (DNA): TGTGCCAGCGGTTCTATCAGAGAAGCTTTCTTT. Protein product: CASGSIREAFF.